One and the same sample provided the 10 T cell receptor beta chains below, sequenced in a study of blood T cells in healthy people across ages. PCR was performed a second time for roughly 7 to 12 cycles using a sample-barcoded 5' primer and a J-beta primer mix. One entry per CDR3 protein results from TCRdb running MiXCR on the 5' RACE reads. The table records around 2 million distinct CDR3 sequences, about 39% of them present only once. Sequences were obtained from blood. The origin of the receptors is a human donor in good health.

The V call is TRBV6-2 or TRBV6-3, the J call TRBJ2-7; 8 bases align to TRBD2. V trimming: 2 bases; J trimming: 5 bases; junction bases outside the gene matches: 5. CDR1 is MNHEY and CDR2 is SVGEGT in the germline V gene. This CDR3 spans 14 amino acids. The chain's CDR3 is CASSYLATSDEQYF. DNA of the CDR3: TGTGCCAGCAGTTACCTTGCGACTAGCGACGAGCAGTACTTC.

This chain links TRBV10-3 with TRBJ2-5, with 7 positions matching TRBD2. The junction had 4 bases not matched to a gene; V was cut back by 2 bases and J by 4 bases. Germline V CDR1 and CDR2: ENHRY, SYGVKD. The CDR3 length is 14 residues. The CDR3 protein is CAISEPGGAETQYF. The CDR3 DNA sequence: TGTGCCATCAGTGAGCCGGGAGGAGCAGAGACCCAGTACTTC.

This clonotype occurred once. The genes are TRBV3-1 and TRBJ2-7; no definite D call. The J call may be in error: the DNA end matches TRBJ2-5 better. This CDR3 contains 14 residues. Germline lookup yields CDR1 LGHDT and CDR2 YNNKEL (reference sequence). The CDR3 region has the DNA TGTGCCAGCAGCCAAGTTGGGCGTGAGGAGACCCAGTACTTC. Translation: CASSQVGREETQYF.

The CDR3 coding sequence is TGCAGCGTTGAAGACAGGAAAAGCTATGGCTACACCTTC. This codes for CSVEDRKSYGYTF. This chain uses TRBV29-1 with TRBJ1-2; D not resolved. The CDR3 covers 13 residues. Deletions cut 0 bases from V and 4 bases from J, with 9 bases between. CDR1 and CDR2 (germline): SQVTM, ANQGSEA.

The table lists this clonotype with a few counts. The chain links TRBV7-8 to TRBJ2-7; 8 nucleotides agree with TRBD1. V dropped 3 bases and J dropped 3; count of bases not matched to a gene: 7. The CDR3 loop spans 15 amino acids. Germline-derived CDR1 and CDR2 are SGHVS and FQNEAQ. In nucleotides, the CDR3 is TGTGCCAGCAGCTTGCAGGCAGGGGGCCTCTACGAGCAGTACTTC. Translation: CASSLQAGGLYEQYF.

This chain joins TRBV7-2 and TRBJ2-6; 7 bases match TRBD1. The germline V gene encodes CDR1 SGHTA and CDR2 FQGNSA. J gave up 0 bases and V 5 bases, and 10 bases lay outside the gene matches. CDR3 length equals 18 residues. CDR3 sequence (DNA): TGTGCCAGCAGCGGTCCAGGACAGGTACTCTCTGGGGCCAACGTCCTGACTTTC. This sequence encodes CASSGPGQVLSGANVLTF.

Only a few counts were recorded for this clonotype. The J gene is TRBJ2-5, the V gene TRBV9, with TRBD2 as a possible D gene (6 bases). The CDR3 has 14 amino acids. Germline CDR1 is SGDLS and CDR2 is YYNGEE. V lost 0 bases and J lost 5, with 11 bases in between. CDR3 DNA sequence: TGTGCCAGCAGCGTAGATCCAGGGAGGGAGACCCAGTACTTC. This sequence encodes CASSVDPGRETQYF.

A few counts support this clonotype. V usage is TRBV7-2 and J usage is TRBJ2-5; D unresolved. Deletions cut 4 bases from V and 7 bases from J, with 7 bases between. The CDR3 runs 11 residues. Germline CDR1 SGHTA, CDR2 FQGNSA. The DNA for the CDR3 is TGTGCCAGCAGCTCAAGTTGGACCCAGTACTTC. Translation: CASSSSWTQYF.

The gene calls are TRBV20-1 and TRBJ2-7; D call uncertain. CDR3 length: 14 amino acids. Germline V gives CDR1 DFQATT, CDR2 SNEGSKA (reference sequence). Between the trimmed V and J ends, which lost 0 bases and 0 bases, there was a span of 9 bases. CDR3 nucleotide sequence: TGCAGTGCTAGAGACGACCGACTCTCCTACGAGCAGTACTTC. Translation: CSARDDRLSYEQYF.

The chain recombines TRBV4-3 with TRBJ2-7; 7 bases align to TRBD2. V lost 1 base to trimming and J lost 5 bases; unmatched junction nucleotides: 8. The CDR3 sequence is 15 residues long. CDR1 LGHNA and CDR2 YSLEER come from the germline V gene. The chain's CDR3 is CASSQGGLAGDEQYF. In nucleotides, the CDR3 is TGCGCCAGCAGCCAAGGGGGACTGGCGGGAGACGAGCAGTACTTC.